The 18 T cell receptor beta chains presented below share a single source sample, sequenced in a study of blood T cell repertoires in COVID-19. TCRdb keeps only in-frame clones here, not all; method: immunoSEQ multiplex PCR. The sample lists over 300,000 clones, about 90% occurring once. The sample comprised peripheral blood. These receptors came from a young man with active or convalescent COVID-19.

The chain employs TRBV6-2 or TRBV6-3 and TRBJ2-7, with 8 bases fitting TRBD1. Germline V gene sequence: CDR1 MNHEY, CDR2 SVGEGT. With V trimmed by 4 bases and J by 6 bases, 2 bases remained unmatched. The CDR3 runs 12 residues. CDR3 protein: CASSSQGVEQYF. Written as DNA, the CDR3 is TGTGCCAGCAGTTCACAGGGGGTCGAGCAGTACTTC.

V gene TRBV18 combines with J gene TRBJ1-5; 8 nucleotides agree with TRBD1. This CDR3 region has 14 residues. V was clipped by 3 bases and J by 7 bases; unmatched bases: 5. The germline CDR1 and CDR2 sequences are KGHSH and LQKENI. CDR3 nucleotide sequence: TGTGCCAGCTCACCGACAGGGGTAGGACAGCCCCAGCATTTT. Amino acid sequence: CASSPTGVGQPQHF.

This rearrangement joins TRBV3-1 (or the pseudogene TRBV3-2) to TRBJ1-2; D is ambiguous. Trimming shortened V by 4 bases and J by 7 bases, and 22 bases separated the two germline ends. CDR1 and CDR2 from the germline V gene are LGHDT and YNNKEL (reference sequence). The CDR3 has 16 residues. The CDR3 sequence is CASSPQPPRPRGGYTF. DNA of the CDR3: TGTGCCAGCAGCCCCCAACCCCCTAGACCCCGCGGTGGCTACACCTTC.

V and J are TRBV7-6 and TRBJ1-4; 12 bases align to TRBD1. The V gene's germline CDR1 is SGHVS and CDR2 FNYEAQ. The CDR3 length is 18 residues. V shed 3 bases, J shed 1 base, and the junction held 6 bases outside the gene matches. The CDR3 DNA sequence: TGTGCCAGCAGCTTTTTCGGGACAGGGGGCCTAACTAATGAAAAACTGTTTTTT. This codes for CASSFFGTGGLTNEKLFF. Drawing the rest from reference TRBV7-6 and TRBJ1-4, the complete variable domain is GAGVSQSPRYKVTKRGQDVALRCDPISGHVSLYWYRQALGQGPEFLTYFNYEAQQDKSGLPNDRFSAERPEGSISTLTIQRTEQRDSAMYRCASSFFGTGGLTNEKLFFGSGTQLSVL.

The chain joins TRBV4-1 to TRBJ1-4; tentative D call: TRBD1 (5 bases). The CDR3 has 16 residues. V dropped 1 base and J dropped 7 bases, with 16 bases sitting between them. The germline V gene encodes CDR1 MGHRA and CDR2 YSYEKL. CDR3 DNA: TGCGCCAGCAGCCAAGGAAAAGGGGCGGTCGGTGAAAAACTGTTTTTT. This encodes CASSQGKGAVGEKLFF.

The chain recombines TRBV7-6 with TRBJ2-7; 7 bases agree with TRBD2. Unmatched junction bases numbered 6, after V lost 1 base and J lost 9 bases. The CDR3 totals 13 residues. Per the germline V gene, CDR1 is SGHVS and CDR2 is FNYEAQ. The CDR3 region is CASSLGAGIGQYF. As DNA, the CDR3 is TGTGCCAGCAGCTTAGGAGCGGGGATCGGGCAGTACTTC.

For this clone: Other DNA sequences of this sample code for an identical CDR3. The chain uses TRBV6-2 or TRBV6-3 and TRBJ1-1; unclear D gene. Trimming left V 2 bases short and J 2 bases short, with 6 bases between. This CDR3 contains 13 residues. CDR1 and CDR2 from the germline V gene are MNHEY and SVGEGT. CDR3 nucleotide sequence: TGTGCCAGCAGTTACGCAGGAAACACTGAAGCTTTCTTT. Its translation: CASSYAGNTEAFF.

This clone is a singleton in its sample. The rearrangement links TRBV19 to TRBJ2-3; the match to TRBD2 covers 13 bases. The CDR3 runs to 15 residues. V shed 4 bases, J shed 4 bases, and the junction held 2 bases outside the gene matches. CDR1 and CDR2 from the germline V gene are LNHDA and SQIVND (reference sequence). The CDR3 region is CASSRTSGGPDTQYF. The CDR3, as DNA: TGTGCCAGTAGTAGGACTAGCGGGGGACCAGATACGCAGTATTTT.

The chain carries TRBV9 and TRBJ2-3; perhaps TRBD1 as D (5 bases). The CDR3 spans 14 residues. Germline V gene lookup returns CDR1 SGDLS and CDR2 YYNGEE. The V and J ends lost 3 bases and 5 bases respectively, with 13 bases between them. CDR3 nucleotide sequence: TGTGCCAGCAGCGCCAGCAGGGTAGGAGATACGCAGTATTTT. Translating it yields CASSASRVGDTQYF.

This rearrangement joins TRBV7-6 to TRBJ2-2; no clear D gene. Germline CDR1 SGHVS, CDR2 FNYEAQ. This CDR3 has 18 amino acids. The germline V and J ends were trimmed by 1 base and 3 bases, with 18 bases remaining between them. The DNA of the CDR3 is TGTGCCAGCAGCTTAGGTCTCTCGCACAGACAATACACCGGGGAGCTGTTTTTT. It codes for CASSLGLSHRQYTGELFF. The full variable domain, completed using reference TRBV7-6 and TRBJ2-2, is GAGVSQSPRYKVTKRGQDVALRCDPISGHVSLYWYRQALGQGPEFLTYFNYEAQQDKSGLPNDRFSAERPEGSISTLTIQRTEQRDSAMYRCASSLGLSHRQYTGELFFGEGSRLTVL.

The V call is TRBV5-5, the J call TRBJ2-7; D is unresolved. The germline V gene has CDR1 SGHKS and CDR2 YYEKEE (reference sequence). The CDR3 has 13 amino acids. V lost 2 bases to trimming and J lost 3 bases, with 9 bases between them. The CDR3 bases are TGTGCCAGCAGCTTTTCCAGGTTCTACGAGCAGTACTTC. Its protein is CASSFSRFYEQYF.

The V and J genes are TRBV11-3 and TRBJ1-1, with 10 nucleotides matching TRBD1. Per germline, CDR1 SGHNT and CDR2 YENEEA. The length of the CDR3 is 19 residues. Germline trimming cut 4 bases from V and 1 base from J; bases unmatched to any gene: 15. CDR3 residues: CASSSTRISRQGANTEAFF. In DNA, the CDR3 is TGTGCCAGCAGCTCGACTCGAATAAGTAGACAGGGGGCGAACACTGAAGCTTTCTTT.

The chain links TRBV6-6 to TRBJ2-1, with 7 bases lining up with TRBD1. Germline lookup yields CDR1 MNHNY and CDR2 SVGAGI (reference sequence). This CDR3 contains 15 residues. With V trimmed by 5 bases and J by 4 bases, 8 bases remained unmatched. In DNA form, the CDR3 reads TGTGCCAGCAGTCCCCCAGGGACAGCATACAATGAGCAGTTCTTC. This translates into CASSPPGTAYNEQFF.

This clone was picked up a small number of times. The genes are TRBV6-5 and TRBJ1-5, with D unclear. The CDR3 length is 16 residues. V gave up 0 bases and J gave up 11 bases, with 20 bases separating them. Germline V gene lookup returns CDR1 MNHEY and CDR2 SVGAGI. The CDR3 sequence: CASSYSIPPSLETQHF. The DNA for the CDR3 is TGTGCCAGCAGTTACTCGATTCCCCCGTCCCTCGAGACCCAGCATTTT.

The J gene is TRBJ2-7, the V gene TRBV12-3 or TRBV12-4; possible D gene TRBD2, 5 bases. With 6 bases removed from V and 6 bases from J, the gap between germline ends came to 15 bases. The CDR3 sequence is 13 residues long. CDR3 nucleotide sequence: TGTGCCAGCAGAGCGGTCCTCATTGGCGAGCAGTACTTC. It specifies CASRAVLIGEQYF.

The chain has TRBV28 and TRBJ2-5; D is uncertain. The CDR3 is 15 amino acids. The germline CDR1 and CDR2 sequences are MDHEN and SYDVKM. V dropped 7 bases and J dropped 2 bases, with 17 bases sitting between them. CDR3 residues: CASTHRRSNQETQYF. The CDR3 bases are TGTGCCAGCACCCACCGCCGGAGCAATCAAGAGACCCAGTACTTC.

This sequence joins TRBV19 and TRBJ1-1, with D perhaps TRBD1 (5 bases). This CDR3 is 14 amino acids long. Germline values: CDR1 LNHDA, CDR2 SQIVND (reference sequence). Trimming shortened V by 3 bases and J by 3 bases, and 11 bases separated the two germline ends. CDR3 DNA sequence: TGTGCCAGTAGTATTAACAAGGGGTACACTGAAGCTTTCTTT. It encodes CASSINKGYTEAFF.

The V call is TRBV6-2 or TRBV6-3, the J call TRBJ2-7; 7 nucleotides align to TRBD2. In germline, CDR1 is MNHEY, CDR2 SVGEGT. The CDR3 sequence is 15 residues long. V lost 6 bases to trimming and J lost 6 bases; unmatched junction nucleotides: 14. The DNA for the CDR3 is TGTGCCAGCAGCCCCCCCGGACTAGGCCGGGGCGAGCAGTACTTC. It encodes CASSPPGLGRGEQYF.